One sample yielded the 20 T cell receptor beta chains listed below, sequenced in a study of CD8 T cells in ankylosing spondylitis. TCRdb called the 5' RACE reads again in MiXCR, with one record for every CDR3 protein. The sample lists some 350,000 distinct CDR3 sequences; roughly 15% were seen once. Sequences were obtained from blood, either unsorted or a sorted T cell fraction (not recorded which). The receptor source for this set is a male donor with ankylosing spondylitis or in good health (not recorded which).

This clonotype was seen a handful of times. CDR3 sequence: CASSSRHNRGGGTEAFF. The CDR3, as DNA: TGTGCCAGCAGTTCCCGACACAACAGGGGAGGGGGCACTGAAGCTTTCTTT. The rearrangement links TRBV12-3 or TRBV12-4 to TRBJ1-1, with TRBD1 matching over 7 bases. CDR3 size: 17 residues. J gave up 4 bases and V 4 bases, and 15 bases lay outside the gene matches.

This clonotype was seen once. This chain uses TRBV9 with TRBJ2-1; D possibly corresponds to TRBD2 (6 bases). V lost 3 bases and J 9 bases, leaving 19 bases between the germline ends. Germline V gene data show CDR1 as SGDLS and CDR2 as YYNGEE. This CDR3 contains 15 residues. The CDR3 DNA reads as TGTGCCAGCAGCGCCACTGCGGCGGGGACGGGTGAGCAGTTCTTC. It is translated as CASSATAAGTGEQFF.

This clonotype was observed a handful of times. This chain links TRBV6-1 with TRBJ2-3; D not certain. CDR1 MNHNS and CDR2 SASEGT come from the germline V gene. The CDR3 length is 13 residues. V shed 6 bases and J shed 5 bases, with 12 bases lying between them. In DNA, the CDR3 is TGTGCCAGCAGCCTATTCTGGGTAGATACGCAGTATTTT. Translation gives CASSLFWVDTQYF.

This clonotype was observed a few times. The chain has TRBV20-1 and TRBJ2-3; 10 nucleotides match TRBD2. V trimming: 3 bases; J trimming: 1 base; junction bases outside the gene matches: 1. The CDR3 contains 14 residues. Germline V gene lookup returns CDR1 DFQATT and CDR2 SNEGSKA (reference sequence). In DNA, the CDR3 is TGCAGTGCTAGGGGGACTAGCGGCACAGATACGCAGTATTTT. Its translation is CSARGTSGTDTQYF.

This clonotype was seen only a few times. The CDR3 reads CASSPGQGARYEKLFF. CDR3 DNA sequence: TGTGCCAGCAGTCCGGGACAGGGGGCGCGGTATGAAAAACTGTTTTTT. The chain has TRBV12-3 or TRBV12-4 and TRBJ1-4; 12 bases line up with TRBD1. The CDR3 runs to 16 residues. Unmatched junction bases numbered 7, after V lost 5 bases and J lost 6 bases.

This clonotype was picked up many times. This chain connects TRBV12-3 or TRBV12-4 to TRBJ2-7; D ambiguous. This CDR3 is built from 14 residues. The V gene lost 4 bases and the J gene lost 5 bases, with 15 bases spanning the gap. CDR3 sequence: CASSYNPPSHEQYF. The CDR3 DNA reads TGTGCCAGCAGTTACAACCCCCCCAGCCACGAGCAGTACTTC.

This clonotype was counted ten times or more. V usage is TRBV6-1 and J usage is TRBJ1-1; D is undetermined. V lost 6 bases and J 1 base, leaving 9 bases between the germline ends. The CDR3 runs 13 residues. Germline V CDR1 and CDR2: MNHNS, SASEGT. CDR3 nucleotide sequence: TGTGCCAGCAGACCCTTCCCGAACACTGAAGCTTTCTTT. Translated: CASRPFPNTEAFF.

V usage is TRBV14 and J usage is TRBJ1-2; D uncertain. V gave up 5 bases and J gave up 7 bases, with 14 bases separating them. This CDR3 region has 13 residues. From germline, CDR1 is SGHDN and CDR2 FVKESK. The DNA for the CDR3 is TGTGCCAGCAGCTTCGAACGGGGAAGTGGCTACACCTTC. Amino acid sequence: CASSFERGSGYTF.

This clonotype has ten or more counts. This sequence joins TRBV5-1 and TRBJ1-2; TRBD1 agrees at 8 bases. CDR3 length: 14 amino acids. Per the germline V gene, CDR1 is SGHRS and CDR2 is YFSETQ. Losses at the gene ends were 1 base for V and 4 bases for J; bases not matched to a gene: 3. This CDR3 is CASSLFTGGYGYTF. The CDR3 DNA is TGCGCCAGCAGCTTGTTCACAGGGGGCTATGGCTACACCTTC.

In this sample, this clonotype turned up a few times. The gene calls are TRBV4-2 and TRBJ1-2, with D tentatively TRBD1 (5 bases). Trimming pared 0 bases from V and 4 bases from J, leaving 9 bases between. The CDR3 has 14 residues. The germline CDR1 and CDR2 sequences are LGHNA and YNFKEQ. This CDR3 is CASSQETAPYGYTF. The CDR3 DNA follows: TGTGCCAGCAGCCAAGAGACAGCCCCCTATGGCTACACCTTC.

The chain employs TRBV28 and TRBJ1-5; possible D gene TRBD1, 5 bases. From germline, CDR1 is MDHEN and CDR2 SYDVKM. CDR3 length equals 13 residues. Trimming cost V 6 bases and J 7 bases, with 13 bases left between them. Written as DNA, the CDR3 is TGTGCCAGCAGGACTCAGGGACCGCAGCCCCAGCATTTT. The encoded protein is CASRTQGPQPQHF.

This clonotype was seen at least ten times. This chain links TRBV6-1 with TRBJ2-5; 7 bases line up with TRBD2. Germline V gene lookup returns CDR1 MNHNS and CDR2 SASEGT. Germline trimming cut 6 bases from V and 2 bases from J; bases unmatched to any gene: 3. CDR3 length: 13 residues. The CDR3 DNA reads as TGTGCCAGCAGCGCGGGACTACAAGAGACCCAGTACTTC. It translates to CASSAGLQETQYF.

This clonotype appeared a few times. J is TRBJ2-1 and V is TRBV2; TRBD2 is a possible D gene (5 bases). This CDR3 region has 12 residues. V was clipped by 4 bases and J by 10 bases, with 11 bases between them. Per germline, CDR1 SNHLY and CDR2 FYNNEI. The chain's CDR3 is CASSGLAWEQFF. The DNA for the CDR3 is TGTGCCAGCAGTGGGCTAGCCTGGGAGCAGTTCTTC.

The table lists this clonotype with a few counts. CDR3 in amino acids: CASRRTGTGGNNEQFF. The DNA for the CDR3 is TGTGCCAGCAGGAGAACCGGGACAGGGGGCAACAATGAGCAGTTCTTC. The chain has TRBV2 and TRBJ2-1, with 12 positions matching TRBD1. J gave up 5 bases and V 6 bases, and 8 bases lay outside the gene matches. This CDR3 spans 16 amino acids. Germline V gives CDR1 SNHLY, CDR2 FYNNEI.

The CDR3 spells CAWKDSYNEQFF. DNA of the CDR3: TGTGCCTGGAAGGACTCCTACAATGAGCAGTTCTTC. The rearrangement uses TRBV30 and TRBJ2-1; D is ambiguous. Germline loops: CDR1 GTSNPN, CDR2 SVGIG (reference sequence). The CDR3 consists of 12 residues. Trimming pared 4 bases from V and 0 bases from J, leaving 4 bases between.

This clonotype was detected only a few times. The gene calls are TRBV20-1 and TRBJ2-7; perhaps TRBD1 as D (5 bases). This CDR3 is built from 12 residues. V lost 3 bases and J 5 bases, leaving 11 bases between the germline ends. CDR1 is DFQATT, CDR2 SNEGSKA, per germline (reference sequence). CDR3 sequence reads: CSASKGQNEQYF. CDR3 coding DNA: TGCAGTGCTAGTAAGGGGCAGAACGAGCAGTACTTC.

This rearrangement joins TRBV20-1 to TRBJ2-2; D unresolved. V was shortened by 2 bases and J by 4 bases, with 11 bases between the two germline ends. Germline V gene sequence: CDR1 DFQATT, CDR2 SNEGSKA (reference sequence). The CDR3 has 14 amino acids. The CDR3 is CSARSPVGTGELFF. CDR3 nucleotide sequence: TGCAGTGCTAGATCCCCGGTCGGCACCGGGGAGCTGTTTTTT.

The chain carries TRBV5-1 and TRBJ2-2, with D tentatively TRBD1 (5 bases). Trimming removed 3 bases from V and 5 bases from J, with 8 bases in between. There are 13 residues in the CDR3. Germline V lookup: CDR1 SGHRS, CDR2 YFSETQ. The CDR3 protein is CASSSRTTGELFF. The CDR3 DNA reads TGCGCCAGCAGCTCGAGGACAACCGGGGAGCTGTTTTTT.

CDR3 bases: TGCGCCAGCAGCCAAGAGAGGGGTATTCACAATGAGCAGTTCTTC. Translating it yields CASSQERGIHNEQFF. This chain connects TRBV4-1 to TRBJ2-1, with D perhaps assigned TRBD1 or TRBD2 (5 bases each). With 0 bases removed from V and 5 bases from J, the gap between germline ends came to 11 bases. The germline CDR1 and CDR2 sequences are MGHRA and YSYEKL. The CDR3 contains 15 residues.

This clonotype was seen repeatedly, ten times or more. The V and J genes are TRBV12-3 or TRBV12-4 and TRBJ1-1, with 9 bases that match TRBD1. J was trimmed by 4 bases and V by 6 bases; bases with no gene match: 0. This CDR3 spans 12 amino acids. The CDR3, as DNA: TGTGCCAGCAGGGGACAGGGCACTGAAGCTTTCTTT. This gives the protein CASRGQGTEAFF.